This record concerns one TCR beta chain sequence. The antigen is not known. V lost 10 bases and J lost 0, with 19 bases in between. Germline V CDR1 and CDR2: WSHSY, SAAADI. CDR3 length: 16 amino acids. This sample was taken from a study of cytotoxic CD8 clonotypes in ibrutinib-treated CLL. General study points: A rise in clonality was seen at ibrutinib response, and a fall back toward baseline was seen at progression.

TCRdb's table, derived via immunoSEQ multiplex PCR, lists solely in-frame clones and lacks some. The sample has around 20,000 clones, about 64% seen once. Specimen: PBMCs, collected after 24 months of ibrutinib treatment. The TCR sequence derives from a human donor with chronic lymphocytic leukemia. The chain employs TRBV10-2 and TRBJ2-1; D possibly corresponds to TRBD1 (5 bases). The CDR3 loop is CATRNDDSISYNEQFF. DNA of the CDR3: TGCGCCACGCGAAACGATGACAGCATCTCCTACAATGAGCAGTTCTTC.